The 5 T cell receptor beta chains below all came from one sample that was sequenced in a study of CD8+ T cells in alopecia areata. RNA extraction and reverse transcription yielded cDNA as sequencing template. Only in-frame clones appear in the TCRdb table, and some are missing; sequencing was by immunoSEQ multiplex PCR. The data show 90,000 to 100,000 clones, with approximately 66% seen just once and around 15% held by the top ten. The treatment is: oral pan-JAK inhibitor, 5-10 mg twice daily. The sample consisted of CD8+ T cells sorted from blood, taken at week 4, from a patient treated with tofacitinib. The receptor set was obtained from a human donor with alopecia areata.

In this sample, this clone turned up once. V is TRBV7-2 and J is TRBJ2-3, with 9 positions matching TRBD2. The CDR3 extends over 14 amino acids. Germline values: CDR1 SGHTA, CDR2 FQGNSA. Losses at the gene ends were 9 bases for V and 3 bases for J; bases not matched to a gene: 7. CDR3 loop: CASAPTSGTDTQYF. For the CDR3, the DNA is TGTGCCAGTGCTCCTACTAGCGGGACAGATACGCAGTATTTT. The full variable domain, in which reference TRBV7-2 and TRBJ2-3 provide the parts outside the CDR3, is GAGVSQSPSNKVTEKGKDVELRCDPISGHTALYWYRQSLGQGLEFLIYFQGNSAPDKSGLPSDRFSAERTGGSVSTLTIQRTQQEDSAVYLCASAPTSGTDTQYFGPGTRLTVL.

The J gene is TRBJ2-7, the V gene TRBV4-3, with D possibly TRBD1 on 7 matching bases. This CDR3 is 15 amino acids long. The V and J ends lost 0 bases and 3 bases respectively, with 12 bases between them. Per germline, CDR1 LGHNA and CDR2 YSLEER. Written as DNA, the CDR3 is TGCGCCAGCAGCCAAGATGCAGGGGGGAACTACGAGCAGTACTTC. It codes for CASSQDAGGNYEQYF.

This chain uses TRBV7-9 with TRBJ1-5; D remains unclear. With 1 base removed from V and 5 bases from J, the gap between germline ends came to 6 bases. The germline gives CDR1 SEHNR, CDR2 FQNEAQ (reference sequence). The length of the CDR3 is 13 residues. This CDR3 reads CASSLDQHQPQHF. CDR3 nucleotides: TGTGCCAGCAGCTTAGATCAGCATCAGCCCCAGCATTTT.

The chain recombines TRBV28 with TRBJ2-7; 9 positions match TRBD1. Germline values: CDR1 MDHEN, CDR2 SYDVKM. Trimming removed 5 bases from V and 2 bases from J; junction bases left unmatched: 7. There are 15 residues in the CDR3. CDR3 in amino acids: CASSPTDRGAYEQYF. The CDR3 region has the DNA TGTGCCAGCAGTCCGACGGACAGGGGTGCCTACGAGCAGTACTTC.

The chain couples TRBV19 to TRBJ2-5, with 8 bases that match TRBD1. Germline V lookup: CDR1 LNHDA, CDR2 SQIVND (reference sequence). Trimming at V came to 3 bases and at J to 2 bases, leaving 11 bases not matched to a gene. The CDR3 is 17 residues long. This chain's CDR3 is CASSIYLRTGLQETQYF. CDR3 coding DNA: TGTGCCAGTAGTATCTACCTCCGGACAGGGTTGCAAGAGACCCAGTACTTC.